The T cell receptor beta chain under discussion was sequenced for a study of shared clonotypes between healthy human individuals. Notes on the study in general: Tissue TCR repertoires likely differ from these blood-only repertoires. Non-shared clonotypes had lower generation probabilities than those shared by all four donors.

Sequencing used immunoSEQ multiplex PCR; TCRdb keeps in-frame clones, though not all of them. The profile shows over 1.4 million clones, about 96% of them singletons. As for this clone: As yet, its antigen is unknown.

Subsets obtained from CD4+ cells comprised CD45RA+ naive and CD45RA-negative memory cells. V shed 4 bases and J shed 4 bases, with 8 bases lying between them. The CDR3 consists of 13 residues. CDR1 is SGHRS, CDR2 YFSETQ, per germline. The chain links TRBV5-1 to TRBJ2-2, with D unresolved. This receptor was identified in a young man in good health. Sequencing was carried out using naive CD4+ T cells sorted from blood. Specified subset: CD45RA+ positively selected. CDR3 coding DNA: TGCGCCAGCAGCGACAAAGGCACCGGGGAGCTGTTTTTT. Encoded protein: CASSDKGTGELFF.